The rows below give T cell receptor beta chains drawn from one sample of a study of cytomegalovirus exposure and HLA in healthy donors. This table comes from immunoSEQ multiplex PCR, and its TCRdb copy is limited to in-frame clones, with some not included. The sample comprises roughly 120,000 clones, around 80% of which are singletons, and 1.1% rests with the top ten. The sequenced sample was PBMCs. The receptors were sampled from a woman in her twenties or thirties in good health and CMV-seronegative. The CDR3 runs from the conserved cysteine through the conserved F or W. D genes are given only for firm matches.

J	D	V	CDR3
TRBJ2-1	TRBD1	TRBV19	CASSIDRATYNEQFF
TRBJ2-5	-	TRBV6-5	CASSYDDRQETQYF
TRBJ2-5	TRBD2	TRBV19	CASSTTSGGQETQYF
TRBJ1-2	-	TRBV19	CASSIGPRRGYTF
TRBJ2-1	-	TRBV5-6	CASSAEDNEQFF
TRBJ2-5	-	TRBV10-3	CAIKGTRGETQYF
TRBJ2-2	-	TRBV4-3	CASSQFSGIGTGELFF
TRBJ2-7	-	TRBV7-2	CASSLASSGRGLYEQYF
TRBJ1-2	-	TRBV5-1	CASSPFNRANYGYTF
TRBJ2-3	TRBD1	TRBV2	CASGRTGVSTDTQYF
TRBJ2-3	TRBD2	TRBV6-5	CASSYLGLAGTDTQYF
TRBJ1-2	TRBD1	TRBV11-2	CASSLGWSGGARGGYTF
TRBJ2-6	TRBD1	TRBV11-1	CASSLARDRVSSGANVLTF
TRBJ1-1	TRBD1	TRBV28	CASSFPGQAEAFF
TRBJ2-5	-	TRBV11-2	CASRPLNRLRVETQYF
TRBJ1-3	-	TRBV6-5	CATEGSGNTIYF
TRBJ1-1	TRBD1	TRBV7-2	CASSPGQGAAEAFF
TRBJ2-1	-	TRBV18	CASSPLGDEQFF
TRBJ2-4	-	TRBV5-6	CASSLFRVSAKNIQYF
TRBJ2-5	-	TRBV11-2	CASSLAGSQETQYF
TRBJ1-1	TRBD1	TRBV9	CASSPLTGGAGTEAFF
TRBJ2-3	-	TRBV11-2	CASSNQPADTQYF
TRBJ2-7	TRBD2	TRBV7-9	CASSLGGLAGVEQYF
TRBJ2-5	TRBD1	TRBV5-6	CASRTGGTDQETQYF
TRBJ2-2	-	TRBV4-1	CASSQERWAGPGELFF
TRBJ1-1	-	TRBV11-2	CASRQDRINTEAFF
TRBJ2-2	-	TRBV2	CASSPEGAVTGELFF
TRBJ2-5	TRBD2	TRBV11-2	CASSFPVSGTSGGIETQYF
TRBJ2-7	TRBD1	TRBV4-3	CASSQNRGPYEQYF
TRBJ1-1	-	TRBV9	CASSVDRSMNTEAFF
TRBJ2-2	-	TRBV7-9	CASSRYESNTGELFF
TRBJ2-2	TRBD2	TRBV5-1	CASSLVGTSGNTGELFF
TRBJ1-2	-	TRBV18	CASSPGRGPINYGYTF
TRBJ2-5	-	TRBV7-3	CASNMGQPQETQYF
TRBJ1-2	-	TRBV6-6	CASSYFGGYGYTF
TRBJ2-1	-	TRBV7-2	CASSLDSYNEQFF
TRBJ2-3	-	TRBV6-6	CASSLGAEPRWQYF